These 5 T cell receptor beta chains originate from one sample sequenced in a study of T-cell memory formation after mild COVID-19. MiXCR was run by TCRdb on the 5' RACE reads, yielding one entry per CDR3 protein. Here the sample spans more than 300,000 distinct CDR3 sequences, around a fifth being singletons. Material: PBMCs or a T cell subset sorted from them (not recorded which). The receptors were sampled from a man aged 18 to 29 who had mild COVID-19 (a few samples of this study predate the infection). Cell type and time point are not known.

This clonotype has only a few counts. CDR3 bases: TGTGCCAGCAGCTTATTGGGACCAAATAATTCACCCCTCCACTTT. It encodes CASSLLGPNNSPLHF. The chain joins TRBV7-3 to TRBJ1-6; D is possibly TRBD1 (5 bases). CDR3 length: 15 residues. V lost 2 bases and J 5 bases, leaving 10 bases between the germline ends. Germline CDR1 and CDR2: SGHTA and FQGTGA.

This clonotype occurred a few times. The J gene is TRBJ2-7, the V gene TRBV12-3 or TRBV12-4; 8 bases map to TRBD1. V shed 4 bases and J 4 bases; nucleotides not matched to a gene: 6. The CDR3 extends over 14 amino acids. This CDR3 reads CASSSRTGIYEQYF. CDR3 sequence (DNA): TGTGCCAGCAGTTCCCGGACAGGGATTTACGAGCAGTACTTC.

There are many counts of this clonotype. The rearrangement joins TRBV7-2 to TRBJ2-5; 8 bases agree with TRBD1. Germline V gives CDR1 SGHTA, CDR2 FQGNSA. The CDR3 spans 15 residues. The J segment lost 5 bases and the V segment lost 5 bases, leaving 10 bases of the junction unmatched. The CDR3 bases are TGTGCCAGCAGCGCCCCGGACAGGGCGGGGGAGACCCAGTACTTC. Residues: CASSAPDRAGETQYF.

The chain is built from TRBV5-1 and TRBJ2-1; TRBD1 matches at 10 bases. The J segment lost 6 bases and the V segment lost 4 bases, leaving 10 bases of the junction unmatched. The germline gives CDR1 SGHRS, CDR2 YFSETQ. This CDR3 has 16 amino acids. The CDR3 nucleotides read TGCGCCAGCAGCCTTCACCCAAGGACAGGGGGCAATGAGCAGTTCTTC. Amino acid sequence: CASSLHPRTGGNEQFF. The complete variable domain, with remaining parts taken from reference TRBV5-1 and TRBJ2-1, reads KAGVTQTPRYLIKTRGQQVTLSCSPISGHRSVSWYQQTPGQGLQFLFEYFSETQRNKGNFPGRFSGRQFSNSRSEMNVSTLELGDSALYLCASSLHPRTGGNEQFFGPGTRLTVL.

This sequence joins TRBV24-1 and TRBJ1-1; the D is unclear. The germline V gene encodes CDR1 KGHDR and CDR2 SFDVKD. The CDR3 is 12 residues long. Trimming shortened V by 1 base and J by 10 bases, and 9 bases separated the two germline ends. The CDR3 sequence: CATSDLVGRAFF. The CDR3 region has the DNA TGTGCCACCAGTGATTTAGTGGGGAGAGCTTTCTTT.